The 19 T cell receptor beta chains listed next were all sequenced from one sample in a study of regulatory T cells in long-lasting Graves disease (dated by TCRdb to the early 2020s). According to the study, the label for this sample's time point signals: newly diagnosed GD, antithyroid drugs for less than 3 months. RNA was extracted from PBMCs in TRIzol for both TCR sequencing and RNA sequencing. Libraries came from multiplex PCR. TCRdb records Illumina HiSeq 4000 as the sequencer. iRepertoire HTBI primers and Arm-PCR amplification of CDR3 regions were used to construct TCR beta libraries. TCRdb trimmed the raw reads at Q25, called clones with MiXCR and kept productive beta chains. Rows with one shared CDR3 protein collapse into an entry with the most common genes and DNA. Within this sample are some 460,000 distinct CDR3 sequences, with 15% to 20% of them counted one time only. The top ten clonotypes cover 12% of the sample.

These data were also reused for a study on T cells in Graves' hyperthyroidism and ophthalmopathy.

Sequenced here: peripheral blood mononuclear cells (PBMCs), sampled at new diagnosis, from a patient treated with antithyroid drugs. The receptors shown here come from a man aged 40-50 years with Graves disease. Donor details come from another sample of the same person, matched by shared clones.

This clonotype was observed many times. V and J are TRBV24-1 and TRBJ2-1, with 8 bases fitting TRBD1. Germline CDR1 reads KGHDR; CDR2 reads SFDVKD. With V trimmed by 3 bases and J by 4 bases, 4 bases remained unmatched. This CDR3 is built from 15 residues. This CDR3 is CATSDRTGRYNEQFF. The CDR3 DNA reads as TGTGCCACCAGTGATCGGACAGGGAGATACAATGAGCAGTTCTTC.

This clonotype was recorded a few times. The chain recombines TRBV9 with TRBJ1-4, with D perhaps TRBD1 (5 bases). This CDR3 region has 15 residues. Germline CDR1 SGDLS, CDR2 YYNGEE. Trimming removed 0 bases at V and 12 bases at J, with 18 bases between. The CDR3 coding sequence is TGTGCCAGCAGCGTAGATTTTCAGGGTCCGGTGGAACTGTTTTTT. It translates to CASSVDFQGPVELFF.

This clonotype appeared once. The CDR3 bases are TGTGCCAGCAGCCGACGACTAGCGGGGTACACAGATACGCAGTATTTT. Translation: CASSRRLAGYTDTQYF. This chain uses TRBV7-6 with TRBJ2-3; 11 bases line up with TRBD2. Trimming at V came to 5 bases and at J to 2 bases, leaving 6 bases not matched to a gene. The CDR3 totals 16 residues. CDR1 and CDR2 from the germline V gene are SGHVS and FNYEAQ.

This chain joins TRBV11-2 and TRBJ2-7, with 8 bases identical to TRBD2. V trimming: 5 bases; J trimming: 0 bases; junction bases outside the gene matches: 15. In germline, CDR1 is SGHAT, CDR2 FQNNGV. This CDR3 has 18 amino acids. The CDR3 nucleotides read TGTGCCAGCAGCCCCACCGCTAGACAGCGGGGGAGCTCCTACGAGCAGTACTTC. Translating it yields CASSPTARQRGSSYEQYF.

This clonotype showed up many times. The J gene is TRBJ2-7, the V gene TRBV5-5, with 8 bases identical to TRBD1. The CDR3 runs 14 residues. Looked up from germline, CDR1 is SGHKS and CDR2 is YYEKEE (reference sequence). V lost 5 bases and J lost 1; bases outside the gene matches: 5. The CDR3 DNA reads TGTGCCAGCAGTACGGACAGGGTATCCTACGAGCAGTACTTC. Protein: CASSTDRVSYEQYF.

This clonotype was seen ten or more times. The chain employs TRBV20-1 and TRBJ1-2; a possible D gene is TRBD1 (5 bases). V lost 1 base to trimming and J lost 4 bases, with 13 bases between them. The CDR3 runs to 14 residues. Germline values: CDR1 DFQATT, CDR2 SNEGSKA (reference sequence). The CDR3 loop reads CSARGHGAGYGYTF. DNA for the CDR3: TGCAGTGCTAGAGGGCACGGGGCTGGCTATGGCTACACCTTC.

This sequence joins TRBV5-1 and TRBJ2-5; 9 positions agree with TRBD1. CDR1 is SGHRS, CDR2 YFSETQ, per germline. Trimming at V came to 5 bases and at J to 5 bases, leaving 1 base not matched to a gene. The CDR3 is 12 amino acids. DNA for the CDR3: TGCGCCAGCAGACAGGGGGCGGAGACCCAGTACTTC. Translated: CASRQGAETQYF. Drawing the rest from reference TRBV5-1 and TRBJ2-5, the complete variable domain is KAGVTQTPRYLIKTRGQQVTLSCSPISGHRSVSWYQQTPGQGLQFLFEYFSETQRNKGNFPGRFSGRQFSNSRSEMNVSTLELGDSALYLCASRQGAETQYFGPGTRLLVL.

In its sample, this clonotype was seen a few times. The chain couples TRBV9 to TRBJ2-7, with TRBD1 matching over 10 bases. Looked up from germline, CDR1 is SGDLS and CDR2 is YYNGEE. V was clipped by 3 bases and J by 9 bases; unmatched bases: 12. This CDR3 has 15 residues. CDR3 coding DNA: TGTGCCAGCAGCGCCACCGGGACAGGGGTCCCGGTGCAGTACTTC. Its translation: CASSATGTGVPVQYF.

This clonotype was recorded many times. The V call is TRBV20-1, the J call TRBJ2-1; 8 nucleotides agree with TRBD2. V shed 3 bases and J 6 bases; nucleotides not matched to a gene: 7. Germline V CDR1 and CDR2: DFQATT, SNEGSKA (reference sequence). The CDR3 has 14 amino acids. The CDR3 DNA follows: TGCAGTGCTAGTGACGGGAGGGCCGTCAATGAGCAGTTCTTC. Its translation: CSASDGRAVNEQFF.

This clonotype was counted at least ten times. CDR3 sequence: CASSFGVGGNSPLHF. The CDR3, as DNA: TGTGCCAGCAGCTTTGGGGTGGGAGGTAATTCACCCCTCCACTTT. The V call is TRBV7-2, the J call TRBJ1-6; no clear D. The CDR3 runs 15 residues. Trimming took off 3 bases at V and 6 bases at J, with 12 bases between the two ends. The germline V gene has CDR1 SGHTA and CDR2 FQGNSA.

This clonotype occurred many times. The chain combines TRBV29-1 with TRBJ1-1; a possible D gene is TRBD1 (5 bases). The germline V gene encodes CDR1 SQVTM and CDR2 ANQGSEA. The CDR3 runs 12 residues. V lost 6 bases, J lost 5 bases, and 13 bases lay in between. The CDR3 DNA follows: TGCAGCGTGTCATCAGGGTGGACTGAAGCTTTCTTT. Protein sequence: CSVSSGWTEAFF.

To note about this clonotype: Being one base from a much bigger clone, this may be a read error. In this CDR3 the conserved last residue, phenylalanine or tryptophan, is missing, so a read error is likely. The chain recombines TRBV5-1 with TRBJ2-7; D assignment may be TRBD1 or TRBD2 (7 bases each). V shed 0 bases and J shed 1 base, with 14 bases lying between them. The V gene's germline CDR1 is SGHRS and CDR2 YFSETQ. The CDR3 runs 16 residues. The CDR3 coding sequence is TGCGCCAGCAGCTTGGCCCCAGGGGGAGGGTCCTACGAGCAGTACTTA. Translating gives CASSLAPGGGSYEQYL.

This clonotype has ten or more counts. Because the CDR3 is missing its conserved closing phenylalanine or tryptophan, this is likely a read error. Because the CDR3's place on the DNA is in doubt, the DNA is left out and the CDR3 is given as listed by TCRdb. The chain employs TRBV3-1 and TRBJ2-7. Germline V gene lookup returns CDR1 LGHDT and CDR2 YNNKEL (reference sequence). The CDR3 is 10 residues long, counting both termini. CDR3 sequence: CASSQQSRLP.

J is TRBJ2-1 and V is TRBV10-3; the match to TRBD1 covers 9 bases. The germline V gene encodes CDR1 ENHRY and CDR2 SYGVKD. After removal of 1 base from V and 7 bases from J, the junction contained 8 bases not matched to a gene. This CDR3 contains 16 residues. The CDR3 is CAISELGQGVVNEQFF. The CDR3 bases are TGTGCCATCAGTGAGTTGGGACAGGGAGTGGTGAATGAGCAGTTCTTC.

This clonotype appeared many times. V is TRBV3-1 and J is TRBJ1-2, with D perhaps TRBD1 (5 bases). The germline gives CDR1 LGHDT, CDR2 YNNKEL (reference sequence). Deletions cut 3 bases from V and 7 bases from J, with 12 bases between. This CDR3 is built from 13 residues. The CDR3 here is CASSQQGLAGYTF. DNA for the CDR3: TGTGCCAGCAGCCAGCAGGGCCTCGCTGGCTACACCTTC.

This chain uses TRBV9 with TRBJ2-1; 9 nucleotides agree with TRBD1. The germline CDR1 and CDR2 sequences are SGDLS and YYNGEE. CDR3 length equals 15 residues. Trimming removed 1 base from V and 2 bases from J; junction bases left unmatched: 1. The CDR3 here is CASSVTGGAYNEQFF. As DNA, the CDR3 is TGTGCCAGCAGCGTAACAGGGGGCGCCTACAATGAGCAGTTCTTC.

This clonotype has a count of ten or more. The rearrangement joins TRBV9 to TRBJ2-7, with TRBD2 matching over 7 bases. With V trimmed by 4 bases and J by 0 bases, 10 bases remained unmatched. The germline V gene has CDR1 SGDLS and CDR2 YYNGEE. The CDR3 runs to 16 residues. Written as DNA, the CDR3 is TGTGCCAGCAGCCCCAGAGGGCGGGAGTACTCCTACGAGCAGTACTTC. It is translated as CASSPRGREYSYEQYF.

The chain uses TRBV18 and TRBJ2-2; 11 nucleotides match TRBD2. This CDR3 spans 14 amino acids. Germline V CDR1 and CDR2: KGHSH, LQKENI. J lost 5 bases, V lost 11 bases, and 7 bases had no gene match. CDR3 bases: TGTGCCTCAACCGGGACTAGCGGAACCGGGGAGCTGTTTTTT. It translates to CASTGTSGTGELFF. Full variable domain (rest looked up from reference TRBV18 and TRBJ2-2): NAGVMQNPRHLVRRRGQEARLRCSPMKGHSHVYWYRQLPEEGLKFMVYLQKENIIDESGMPKERFSAEFPKEGPSILRIQQVVRGDSAAYFCASTGTSGTGELFFGEGSRLTVL.

The gene calls are TRBV6-1 and TRBJ2-7; TRBD2 matches at 14 bases. Germline CDR1 is MNHNS and CDR2 is SASEGT. The CDR3 has 15 residues. J was trimmed by 6 bases and V by 6 bases; bases with no gene match: 7. The CDR3 nucleotides are TGTGCCAGCAGGGGGACCGGGACTAGCGGGAGCGAGCAGTACTTC. Encoded protein: CASRGTGTSGSEQYF.